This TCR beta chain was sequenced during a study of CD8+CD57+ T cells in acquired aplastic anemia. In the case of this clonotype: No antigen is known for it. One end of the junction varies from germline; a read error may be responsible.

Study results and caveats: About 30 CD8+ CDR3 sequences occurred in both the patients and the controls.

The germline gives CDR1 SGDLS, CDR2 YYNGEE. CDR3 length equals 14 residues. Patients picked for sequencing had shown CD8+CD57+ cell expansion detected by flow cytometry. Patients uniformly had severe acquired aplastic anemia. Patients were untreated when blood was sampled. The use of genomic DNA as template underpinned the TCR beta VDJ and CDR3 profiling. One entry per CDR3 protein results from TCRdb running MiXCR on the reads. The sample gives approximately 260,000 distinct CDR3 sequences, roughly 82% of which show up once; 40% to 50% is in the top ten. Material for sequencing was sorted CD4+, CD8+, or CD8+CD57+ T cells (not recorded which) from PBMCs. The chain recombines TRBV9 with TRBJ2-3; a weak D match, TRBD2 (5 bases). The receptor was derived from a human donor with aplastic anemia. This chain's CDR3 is CASSVGGASNQPHF. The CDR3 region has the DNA TGTGCCAGCAGCGTAGGGGGAGCGAGCAATCAGCCCCATTTT. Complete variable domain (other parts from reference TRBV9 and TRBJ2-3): DSGVTQTPKHLITATGQRVTLRCSPRSGDLSVYWYQQSLDQGLQFLIQYYNGEERAKGNILERFSAQQFPDLHSELNLSSLELGDSALYFCASSVGGASNQPHFGPGTRLTVL.